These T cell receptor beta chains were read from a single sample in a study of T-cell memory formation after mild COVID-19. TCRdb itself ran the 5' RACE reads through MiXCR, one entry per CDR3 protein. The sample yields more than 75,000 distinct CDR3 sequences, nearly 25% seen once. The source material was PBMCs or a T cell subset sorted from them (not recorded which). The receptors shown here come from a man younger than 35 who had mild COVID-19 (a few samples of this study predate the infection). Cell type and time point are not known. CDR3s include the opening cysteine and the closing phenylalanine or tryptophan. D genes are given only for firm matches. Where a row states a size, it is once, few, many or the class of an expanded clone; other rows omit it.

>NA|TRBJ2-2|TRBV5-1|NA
TGCGCCAGCAGCTTGGCTGGGTTGGAGCTGTTTTTT
CASSLAGLELFF
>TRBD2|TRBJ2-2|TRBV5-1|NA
TGCGCCAGCAGCGCCCGCGGGGGGCGCACCGGGGAGCTGTTTTTT
CASSARGGRTGELFF
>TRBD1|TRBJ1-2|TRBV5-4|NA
TGTGCCAGCAGCATCCGGACAGGAGATCCTAACTATGGCTACACCTTC
CASSIRTGDPNYGYTF
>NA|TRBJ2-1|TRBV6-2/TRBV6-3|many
TGTGCCAGCACCCACGTGCGGGAATCCAACGATGAGCAGTTCTTC
CASTHVRESNDEQFF
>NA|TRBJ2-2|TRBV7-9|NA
TGTGCCAGCAGCTTAGGGCTACGGGAATACACCGGGGAGCTGTTTTTT
CASSLGLREYTGELFF
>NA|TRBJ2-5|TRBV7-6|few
TGTGCCAGCAGCTTAGCCACGGACCGGGGGACCCAGTACTTC
CASSLATDRGTQYF
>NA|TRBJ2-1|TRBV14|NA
TGTGCCAGCAGCACGGGGAACAATGAGCAGTTCTTC
CASSTGNNEQFF
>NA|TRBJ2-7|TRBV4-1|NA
TGCGCCAGCAGCCTATCCCCACTAGATTCCTACGAGCAGTACTTC
CASSLSPLDSYEQYF
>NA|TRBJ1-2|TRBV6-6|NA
TGTGCCAGCAGTTACTCTGGGGGAAACTATGGCTACACCTTC
CASSYSGGNYGYTF
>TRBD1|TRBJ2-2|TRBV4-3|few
TGCGCCAGCAGCCAGACAGGGGCTCTCACCGGGGAGCTGTTTTTT
CASSQTGALTGELFF
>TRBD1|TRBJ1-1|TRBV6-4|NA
TGTGCCAGCAGTGTAGGGGCAGGGGGGACTGAAGCTTTCTTT
CASSVGAGGTEAFF
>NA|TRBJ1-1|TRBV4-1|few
TGCGCCAGCAGCCAAGAGAGCAGGTCGAACACTGAAGCTTTCTTT
CASSQESRSNTEAFF
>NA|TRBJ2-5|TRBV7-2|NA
TGTGCCAGCTATGGAGCCTTGGGGACCCAGTACTTC
CASYGALGTQYF
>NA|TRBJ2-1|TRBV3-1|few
TGTGCCAGCAGCCAACCATCTACGGACAATGAGCAGTTCTTC
CASSQPSTDNEQFF
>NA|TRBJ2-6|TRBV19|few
TGTGCCAGTAGTGAGGGGATCTCTGGGGCCAACGTCCTGACTTTC
CASSEGISGANVLTF
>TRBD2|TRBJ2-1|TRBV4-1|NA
TGCGCCAGCAGCCCGACTAGCCATGAGCAGTTCTTC
CASSPTSHEQFF
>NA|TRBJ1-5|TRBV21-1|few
TGTGCCAGCAGCTCTAGCGGACTGAAGGTTAGCAATCAGCCCCAGCATTTT
CASSSSGLKVSNQPQHF
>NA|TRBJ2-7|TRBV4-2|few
TGTGCCAGCAGCCAGGAGACTCCCTACGAGCAGTACTTC
CASSQETPYEQYF
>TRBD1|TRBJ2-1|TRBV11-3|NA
TGTGCCAGCAGCCGGACAGGGGCGGAGGGCAATGAGCAGTTCTTC
CASSRTGAEGNEQFF
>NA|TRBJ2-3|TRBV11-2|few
TGTGCCAGCGGGGGTCGGGCGAGCACAGATACGCAGTATTTT
CASGGRASTDTQYF
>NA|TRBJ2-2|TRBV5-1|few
TGCGCCAGCAGCTTGTCGGGGAGCACCGGGGAGCTGTTTTTT
CASSLSGSTGELFF
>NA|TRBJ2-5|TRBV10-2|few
TGCGCCAGCAGTGATCGCCAGCTAGAGACCCAGTACTTC
CASSDRQLETQYF
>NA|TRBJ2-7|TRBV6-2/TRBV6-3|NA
TGTGCCAGCAGTTACGAGGTTACCTACGAGCAGTACTTC
CASSYEVTYEQYF
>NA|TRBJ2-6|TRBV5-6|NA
TGTGCCAGCAGCCCTAGGGAGTATGGGGCCAACGTCCTGACTTTC
CASSPREYGANVLTF
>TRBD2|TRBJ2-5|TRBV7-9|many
TGTGCCAGCAGCTCGGGACTAGAAGGGACCCAGTACTTC
CASSSGLEGTQYF
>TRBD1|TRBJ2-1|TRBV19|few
TGTGCCAGCGGGACAGGGGGCGCATACAATGAGCAGTTCTTC
CASGTGGAYNEQFF
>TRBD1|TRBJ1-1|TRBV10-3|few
TGTGCCATCAGCGGGTTAGGGGGCCCCTCTGAAGCTTTCTTT
CAISGLGGPSEAFF
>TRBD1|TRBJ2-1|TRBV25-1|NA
TGTGCCAGCAGTGAAACAGGGGGCGGGCAGTTCTTC
CASSETGGGQFF
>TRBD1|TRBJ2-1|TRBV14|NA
TGTGCCAGCAGCCCCTTACAGGGGGTGGCCTACAATGAGCAGTTCTTC
CASSPLQGVAYNEQFF
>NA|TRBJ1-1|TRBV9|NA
TGTGCCAGCAGCGCGCAGGCAGAGAACACTGAAGCTTTCTTT
CASSAQAENTEAFF
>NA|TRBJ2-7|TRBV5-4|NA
TGTGCCAGCAGACCAAGGGGGGCCCCCTCCTACGAGCAGTACTTC
CASRPRGAPSYEQYF
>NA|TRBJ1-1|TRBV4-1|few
TGCGCCAGCAGCCAAGAGGCGCGGACCCTGGGGAACACTGAAGCTTTCTTT
CASSQEARTLGNTEAFF
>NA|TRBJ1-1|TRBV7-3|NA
TGTGCCAGCAGCTTCCGGGGGCAGATCACTGAAGCTTTCTTT
CASSFRGQITEAFF
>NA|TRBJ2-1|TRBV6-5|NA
TGTGCCAGCAGTTCGGGGGGACAGCACAATGAGCAGTTCTTC
CASSSGGQHNEQFF
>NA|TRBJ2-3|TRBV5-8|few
TGTGCCAGCAGCCAAGATACGCAGTATTTT
CASSQDTQYF
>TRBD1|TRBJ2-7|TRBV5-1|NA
TGCGCCAGTAGGACAGGGGACTTCTACGAGCAGTACTTC
CASRTGDFYEQYF
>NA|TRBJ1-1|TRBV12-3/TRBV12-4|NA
TGTGCCAGCTCGCCGGGGACCCAAGTTGAAGCTTTCTTT
CASSPGTQVEAFF
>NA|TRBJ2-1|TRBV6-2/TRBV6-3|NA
TGTGCCAGCAGCCCCTGGTCAGGGAGTCGGTACAATGAGCAGTTCTTC
CASSPWSGSRYNEQFF
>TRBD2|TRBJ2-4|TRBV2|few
TGTGCCGCACTTGGGACTAGCGGGGGTGTCGCCAAAAACATTCAGTACTTC
CAALGTSGGVAKNIQYF
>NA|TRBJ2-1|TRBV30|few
TGTGCCTGGAGTGTACTAGCAGGGGGCAATGAGCAGTTCTTC
CAWSVLAGGNEQFF
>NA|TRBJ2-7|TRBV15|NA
TGTGCCACCAGGGGTACCTACTCCTACGAGCAGTACTTC
CATRGTYSYEQYF
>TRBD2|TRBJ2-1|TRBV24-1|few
TGTGCCGTCACACGACTAGCCACCGGTGAGCAGTTCTTC
CAVTRLATGEQFF
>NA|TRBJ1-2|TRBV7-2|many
TGTGCCAGCAGCTCGACAGCCGGAGGAGGCTACACCTTC
CASSSTAGGGYTF
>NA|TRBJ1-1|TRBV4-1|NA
TGCGCCAGCAGCCAGTCCCCGGGGACCGACACTGAAGCTTTCTTT
CASSQSPGTDTEAFF
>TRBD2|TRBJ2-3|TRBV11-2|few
TGTGCCAGCAGCTTAGTTATAGGGAGGGCAATGGGGACAGATACGCAGTATTTT
CASSLVIGRAMGTDTQYF
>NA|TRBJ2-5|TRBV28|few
TGTGCCAGCAGTCCGACTAGAGAACAAGAGACCCAGTACTTC
CASSPTREQETQYF
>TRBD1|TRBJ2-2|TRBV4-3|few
TGCGCCAGCAGCTGGACAGGGGACACCGGGGAGCTGTTTTTT
CASSWTGDTGELFF
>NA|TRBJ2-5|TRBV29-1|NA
TGCAGCGTTGATACAAACCAAGAGACCCAGTACTTC
CSVDTNQETQYF
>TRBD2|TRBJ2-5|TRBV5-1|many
TGCGCCAGCAGGCCTCAGGGACTACAAGAGACCCAGTACTTC
CASRPQGLQETQYF
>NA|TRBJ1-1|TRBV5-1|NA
TGCGCCAGCAGCTTAGTCAACAGGGCTAAAGCTTTCTTT
CASSLVNRAKAFF